This T cell receptor (beta chain) comes out of a study of blood T cell repertoires in COVID-19. As for the study in general: Sample material is recorded as cDNA or gDNA derived from T cells, B-cell-depleted T cells, or PBMCs.

Authors' methods: Counts of nucleated cells, estimated from reference gene primer amplification, were obtained. Assay: immunoSEQ multiplex PCR; the TCRdb copy retains only in-frame clones and omits some. V, J and clone size are taken as reported in that table, and D and trimming were inferred from the DNA itself. The top ten hold roughly 2.8% of the sample, which has about 190,000 clones, around 80% seen once. Germline-derived CDR1 and CDR2 are SGHAT and FQDESV (reference sequence). Germline trimming cut 5 bases from V and 7 bases from J; bases unmatched to any gene: 5. The length of the CDR3 is 12 residues.

Source material: peripheral blood. The sequence derives from a woman of 80 years or more with active or convalescent COVID-19. The V gene is TRBV11-1, the J gene TRBJ2-7, with 7 positions matching TRBD1. CDR3 region: CASSPDRKEQYF. CDR3 coding DNA: TGTGCCAGCAGCCCGGACAGGAAAGAGCAGTACTTC.